Sequencing of this T cell receptor beta chain was carried out in a study of T-cell reconstitution after alpha-beta-depleted transplantation in children. This CDR3 spans 16 amino acids. Trimming left V 7 bases short and J 3 bases short, with 21 bases between. Germline V gene sequence: CDR1 ENHRY, CDR2 SYGVKD. This clonotype was observed a few times. Its cognate antigen is unknown. The TCRbeta library incorporated unique molecular identifiers. MiXCR was run by TCRdb on the PCR reads, yielding one entry per CDR3 protein. The table has around 190,000 distinct CDR3 sequences, approximately 6.9% seen once. Overall study findings and caveats: The study reportedly traced alpha-beta T cells about two months after transplant to several hundred expanded graft clones. Newly produced T cells mostly provided counts and TCRbeta diversity after one year, as hyperexpanded clones declined.

The rearrangement joins TRBV10-3 to TRBJ1-2, with TRBD1 as a possible D gene (6 bases). This TCR was sampled from a boy aged 2 to 10 with acute lymphoblastic leukemia, due to receive a stem cell transplant. The sample was PBMCs, taken before TCRalphabeta/CD19-depleted stem cell transplant. CDR3 sequence (DNA): TGTGCCATCACCAGGGGTCAACAGGGAGGGGACTATGGCTACACCTTC. Amino acids: CAITRGQQGGDYGYTF.